The present T cell receptor (beta chain) was sequenced within a study of shared clonotypes between healthy human individuals. The germline V and J ends were trimmed by 3 bases and 2 bases, with 8 bases remaining between them. The CDR3 contains 14 residues. The germline gives CDR1 SGHRS, CDR2 YFSETQ. A word on this clone: The identical CDR3 is also encoded by other nucleotide sequences in the sample.

Sorted subsets were amplified in replicate PCRs using 200 ng DNA, 30,000 to 35,000 T cell genomes. Clones were sequenced by immunoSEQ multiplex PCR, and TCRdb holds only the in-frame ones, with some missing. The sample holds around 2.5 million clones, approximately 93% seen once. This TCR came from a man between 18 and 29 years old in good health. Some clones in this sample may be carry-over from other donors' samples. The genes are TRBV5-1 and TRBJ2-2; D remains ambiguous. The sequencing sample was made of naive CD4+ T cells from PBMCs. Sample subset: CD45RA+ positively selected. CDR3 nucleotide sequence: TGCGCCAGCAGCTCGGCCCTCAACACCGGGGAGCTGTTTTTT. This codes for CASSSALNTGELFF.